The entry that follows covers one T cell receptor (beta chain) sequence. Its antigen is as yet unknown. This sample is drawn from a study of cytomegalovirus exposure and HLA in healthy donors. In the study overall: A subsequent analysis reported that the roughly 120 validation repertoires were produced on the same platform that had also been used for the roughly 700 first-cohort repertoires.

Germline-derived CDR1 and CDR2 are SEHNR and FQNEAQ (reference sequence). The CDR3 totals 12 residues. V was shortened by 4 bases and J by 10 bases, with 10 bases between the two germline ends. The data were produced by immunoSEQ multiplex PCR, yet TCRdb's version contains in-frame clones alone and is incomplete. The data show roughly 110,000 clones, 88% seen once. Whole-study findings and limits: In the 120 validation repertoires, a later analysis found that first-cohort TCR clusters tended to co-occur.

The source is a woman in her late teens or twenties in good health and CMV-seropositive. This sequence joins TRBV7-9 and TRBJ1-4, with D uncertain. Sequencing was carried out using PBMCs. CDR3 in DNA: TGTGCCAGCAGCTGGACCGAGGGAAAACTGTTTTTT. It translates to CASSWTEGKLFF.